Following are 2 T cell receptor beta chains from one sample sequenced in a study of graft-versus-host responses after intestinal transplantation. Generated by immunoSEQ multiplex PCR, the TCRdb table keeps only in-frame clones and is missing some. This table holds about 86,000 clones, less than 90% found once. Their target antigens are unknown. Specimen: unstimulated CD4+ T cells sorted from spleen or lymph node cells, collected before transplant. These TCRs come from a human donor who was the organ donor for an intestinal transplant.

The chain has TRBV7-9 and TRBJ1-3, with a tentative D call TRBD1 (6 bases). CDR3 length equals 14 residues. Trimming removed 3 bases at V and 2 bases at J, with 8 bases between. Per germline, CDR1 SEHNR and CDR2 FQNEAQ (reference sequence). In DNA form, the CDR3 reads TGTGCCAGCAGCTTGAGGGGGACTGGAAACACCATATATTTT. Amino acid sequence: CASSLRGTGNTIYF.

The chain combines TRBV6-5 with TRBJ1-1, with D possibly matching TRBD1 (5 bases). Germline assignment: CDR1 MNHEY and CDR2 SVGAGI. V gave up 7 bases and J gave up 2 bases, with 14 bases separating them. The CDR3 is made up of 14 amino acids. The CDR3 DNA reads TGTGCCAGCACGGCGGGGGTCCCAAACACTGAAGCTTTCTTT. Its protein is CASTAGVPNTEAFF.